A selection of T cell receptor beta chains follows, all from one sample in a study of early T cells in non-severe SARS-CoV-2 infection. MiXCR was run by TCRdb on the 5' RACE reads, yielding one entry per CDR3 protein. The top ten clones hold about 1.5% of a sample with tens of thousands of distinct CDR3 sequences, approximately 14% of them seen once. The sample taken for sequencing was whole blood. The receptors stem from an adult who was a healthcare worker with PCR-confirmed SARS-CoV-2 infection or an uninfected control (not recorded which). Each CDR3 is given with its conserved first and last residue. A D gene is named only where the DNA matches it firmly. Clone size appears in some rows only: once, few, many, or a class for an expanded clone.

v_call	clone_size	d_call	j_call	cdr3_aa	cdr3_nt
TRBV5-1	-	-	TRBJ2-7	CASSLVTGPYEQYF	TGCGCCAGCAGCTTGGTAACAGGGCCCTACGAGCAGTACTTC
TRBV6-5	-	TRBD1	TRBJ1-3	CASSLQGAVGNTIYF	TGTGCCAGCAGCTTACAGGGGGCTGTTGGAAACACCATATATTTT
TRBV19	-	-	TRBJ1-5	CASSIDLRSRGNQPQHF	TGTGCCAGTAGTATTGACTTGCGATCCCGGGGCAATCAGCCCCAGCATTTT
TRBV9	many	-	TRBJ2-3	CASSARGERDTQYF	TGTGCCAGCAGCGCGCGTGGAGAGCGGGATACGCAGTATTTT
TRBV27	few	-	TRBJ2-3	CASRMVRTTDTQYF	TGTGCCAGCAGAATGGTGAGAACCACAGATACGCAGTATTTT
TRBV20-1	-	TRBD1	TRBJ2-3	CSAHPTGGTDTQYF	TGCAGTGCTCATCCGACAGGGGGCACAGATACGCAGTATTTT
TRBV29-1	few	-	TRBJ2-7	CSVRTAPYEQYF	TGCAGCGTGCGGACAGCCCCCTACGAGCAGTACTTC
TRBV11-1	-	-	TRBJ1-6	CASSLVGAGISPLHF	TGTGCCAGCAGCTTAGTTGGCGCGGGCATTTCACCCCTCCACTTT
TRBV6-5	-	TRBD1	TRBJ1-5	CASSYSGLGQGQHF	TGTGCCAGCAGTTACTCGGGCCTGGGACAGGGCCAGCATTTT
TRBV7-3	-	TRBD2	TRBJ2-1	CASSPGGRGEQFF	TGTGCCAGCAGCCCGGGGGGGCGAGGTGAGCAGTTCTTC
TRBV6-5	few	TRBD1	TRBJ2-1	CASRPRGQYNEQFF	TGTGCCAGCAGGCCCAGGGGGCAGTACAATGAGCAGTTCTTC
TRBV4-3	-	-	TRBJ1-2	CASSPIEGTRRTGYTF	TGCGCCAGCAGCCCCATAGAAGGGACCCGACGAACGGGCTACACCTTC
TRBV5-1	many	TRBD1	TRBJ2-2	CASSGGQGIGELFF	TGCGCCAGCAGCGGGGGACAGGGAATCGGGGAGCTGTTTTTT
TRBV29-1	few	-	TRBJ1-1	CSVDGLDTEAFF	TGCAGCGTTGATGGCCTAGACACTGAAGCTTTCTTT
TRBV10-1	-	-	TRBJ2-4	CASSPAGRGMSENIQYF	TGCGCCAGCAGCCCTGCGGGACGGGGGATGAGCGAAAACATTCAGTACTTC
TRBV20-1	-	TRBD1	TRBJ1-6	CSASSGDRGSPLHF	TGCAGTGCCTCCTCTGGGGACAGGGGGTCACCCCTCCACTTT
TRBV29-1	-	TRBD1	TRBJ1-2	CSVFGQGAYGYTF	TGCAGCGTTTTCGGACAGGGGGCCTATGGCTACACCTTC
TRBV18	many	-	TRBJ1-4	CASSPPWPRTNEKLFF	TGTGCCAGCTCACCACCTTGGCCGAGGACTAATGAAAAACTGTTTTTT
TRBV3-1	-	TRBD2	TRBJ2-1	CASSQGVAGGQYEQFF	TGTGCCAGCAGCCAAGGGGTAGCGGGGGGGCAATATGAGCAGTTCTTC
TRBV6-1	few	-	TRBJ2-5	CASSGWGPGETQYF	TGTGCCAGCAGTGGGTGGGGGCCCGGAGAGACCCAGTACTTC
TRBV7-2	many	TRBD2	TRBJ2-5	CARTRGGAGETQYF	TGTGCCAGAACCCGCGGGGGGGCCGGAGAGACCCAGTACTTC
TRBV11-3	many	TRBD1	TRBJ1-2	CATTGVNYGYTF	TGTGCCACCACAGGGGTCAACTATGGCTACACCTTC
TRBV9	many	-	TRBJ2-7	CASSEQGGVSYEQYF	TGTGCCAGCAGCGAACAGGGCGGGGTATCCTACGAGCAGTACTTC
TRBV6-5	many	-	TRBJ2-3	CASKASTDTQYF	TGTGCCAGCAAGGCGAGCACAGATACGCAGTATTTT
TRBV9	few	TRBD2	TRBJ2-3	CASSVGASGGTDTQYF	TGTGCCAGCAGCGTAGGAGCTAGCGGGGGGACAGATACGCAGTATTTT
TRBV6-5	many	-	TRBJ1-1	CASSPPRGNTEAFF	TGTGCCAGCAGTCCCCCACGGGGGAACACTGAAGCTTTCTTT
TRBV12-3/TRBV12-4	-	-	TRBJ2-2	CASSRSRGAVGELFF	TGTGCCAGCAGTCGAAGTCGTGGGGCTGTCGGGGAGCTGTTTTTT
TRBV12-3/TRBV12-4	many	-	TRBJ2-1	CASRTLNGIYNEQFF	TGCGCCAGCAGGACCCTAAACGGTATCTACAATGAGCAGTTCTTC
TRBV5-1	few	-	TRBJ2-1	CASTRGTSYNEQFF	TGCGCCAGCACCCGGGGGACCTCCTACAATGAGCAGTTCTTC
TRBV27	many	-	TRBJ2-3	CASSSLRGAPTDTQYF	TGTGCCAGCAGTTCCTTACGGGGGGCCCCCACAGATACGCAGTATTTT
TRBV4-3	many	TRBD2	TRBJ2-1	CASSQDSAGGYNEQFF	TGCGCCAGCAGCCAAGATAGTGCGGGGGGCTACAATGAGCAGTTCTTC
TRBV6-5	-	TRBD2	TRBJ2-3	CASSSVGGGLNTQYF	TGTGCCAGCAGTTCCGTGGGCGGGGGGTTAAATACGCAGTATTTT
TRBV15	-	-	TRBJ2-7	CATSRDHGNAYEQYF	TGTGCCACCAGCAGAGATCATGGGAACGCCTACGAGCAGTACTTC